This TCR beta chain originates from a study of T cells in localized non-small cell lung cancer. Profiling relied on immunoSEQ multiplex PCR, and the TCRdb table lists in-frame clones only, not all of them. Found here are around 53,000 clones, 80% of them singletons; the top ten hold 4.5% to 5.5%. Findings and limits, study-wide: A raised T cell density in blood coincided with lengthier overall survival. Because sequencing included only one region (of the tumor), heterogeneity remains possible. It was uninvolved adjacent lung that showed the highest T cell clonality, exceeding tumor. Within adjacent lung there appeared a median around 57 of the top 100 tumor clones.

This clone was detected once. Its antigen is currently unknown. The length of the CDR3 is 14 residues. Germline CDR1 and CDR2: LGHNA and YNFKEQ. Trimming removed 1 base from V and 4 bases from J, with 10 bases in between. The chain recombines TRBV4-2 with TRBJ1-2; D ambiguous. The sequence derives from a woman aged 40 to 75 with stage II lung adenocarcinoma. Sample: PBMCs, taken before any cancer treatment. The CDR3 sequence: CASSQGADFYGYTF. The DNA of the CDR3 is TGTGCCAGCAGCCAAGGGGCGGATTTCTATGGCTACACCTTC.